The 31 T cell receptor beta chains below were found in one sample sequenced in a study of PD-1 blockade in mismatch repair-deficient tumors. TCRdb's table, derived via immunoSEQ multiplex PCR, lists solely in-frame clones and lacks some. The profile covers approximately 22,000 clones, with around four fifths appearing a single time and approximately 17% taken by the ten largest. The sample was peripheral blood, taken 2 weeks after starting pembrolizumab. These TCRs come from an adult with mismatch repair-deficient cancer.

The chain links TRBV27 to TRBJ2-4; perhaps TRBD2 as D (6 bases). Germline lookup yields CDR1 MNHEY and CDR2 SMNVEV (reference sequence). The CDR3 runs 16 residues. Trimming stripped 2 bases from V and 9 bases from J, with 20 bases between. CDR3 sequence: CASSLNPSVPGSIQYF. In DNA form, the CDR3 reads TGTGCCAGCAGTTTAAACCCTAGCGTCCCGGGTTCCATTCAGTACTTC.

This clone came up once. The rearrangement uses TRBV6-5 and TRBJ1-1, with a possible D match to TRBD1 (6 bases). V was shortened by 0 bases and J by 1 base, with 9 bases between the two germline ends. CDR3 length: 15 amino acids. CDR1 is MNHEY, CDR2 SVGAGI, per germline. Here the CDR3 reads CASSYSMGANTEAFF. CDR3 bases: TGTGCCAGCAGTTACTCGATGGGGGCGAACACTGAAGCTTTCTTT.

Here the CDR3 reads CASSPGGDRGIDTQYF. DNA for the CDR3: TGCGCCAGCAGCCCCGGGGGTGACAGGGGTATAGATACGCAGTATTTT. This rearrangement joins TRBV10-2 to TRBJ2-3, with 8 nucleotides matching TRBD1. The V gene end was trimmed by 6 bases and the J gene end by 5 bases; junction bases not matched to a gene: 13. Per germline, CDR1 WSHSY and CDR2 SAAADI. The CDR3 loop spans 16 amino acids.

This clone was detected once. The chain couples TRBV5-4 to TRBJ2-3; 7 positions agree with TRBD2. The CDR3 covers 16 residues. Germline CDR1 and CDR2: SGHNT and YYREEE (reference sequence). V lost 0 bases to trimming and J lost 2 bases; unmatched junction nucleotides: 6. The CDR3 here is CASSLGLAYPTDTQYF. DNA for the CDR3: TGTGCCAGCAGCTTGGGACTAGCATACCCCACAGATACGCAGTATTTT.

This clone was seen only once. The gene calls are TRBV30 and TRBJ1-1, with D possibly matching TRBD1 (5 bases). Per the germline V gene, CDR1 is GTSNPN and CDR2 is SVGIG (reference sequence). V lost 0 bases to trimming and J lost 0 bases, with 17 bases between them. The CDR3 is 17 residues long. In nucleotides, the CDR3 is TGTGCCTGGAGTGTTAAGTGGTTAGGGGACTTGAACACTGAAGCTTTCTTT. As protein: CAWSVKWLGDLNTEAFF.

This sequence joins TRBV28 and TRBJ2-1; 8 positions match TRBD1. Unmatched junction bases numbered 18, after V lost 8 bases and J lost 9 bases. Per the germline V gene, CDR1 is MDHEN and CDR2 is SYDVKM. This CDR3 comprises 16 residues. CDR3: CASAIPRGRSLGEQFF. DNA for the CDR3: TGTGCCAGCGCGATCCCCAGGGGGCGCAGTTTGGGTGAGCAGTTCTTC.

This chain joins TRBV29-1 and TRBJ2-7, with a tentative D call TRBD2 (5 bases). The CDR3 is made up of 15 amino acids. The germline gives CDR1 SQVTM, CDR2 ANQGSEA. Trimming pared 6 bases from V and 4 bases from J, leaving 22 bases between. The CDR3 region has the DNA TGCAGCGTCGGTCTGGACTCTCCCTCGGGTTACGAGCAGTACTTC. It specifies CSVGLDSPSGYEQYF.

The chain links TRBV4-1 to TRBJ2-7, with 7 bases identical to TRBD1. Looked up from germline, CDR1 is MGHRA and CDR2 is YSYEKL. The CDR3 runs to 15 residues. Trimming at V came to 3 bases and at J to 3 bases, leaving 8 bases not matched to a gene. CDR3: CASSQRDRTFYEQYF. CDR3 coding DNA: TGCGCCAGCAGCCAGAGGGACAGAACATTCTACGAGCAGTACTTC.

CDR3 bases: TGTGCCAGCAGCGAGGGGGGAGTAGCTTTCTTT. Protein: CASSEGGVAFF. The V and J genes are TRBV5-4 and TRBJ1-1; D might be TRBD1 (6 bases). V dropped 4 bases and J dropped 10 bases, with 11 bases sitting between them. The CDR3 extends over 11 amino acids. Germline values: CDR1 SGHNT, CDR2 YYREEE (reference sequence). Supplemented by reference TRBV5-4 and TRBJ1-1, the full variable domain reads ETGVTQSPTHLIKTRGQQVTLRCSSQSGHNTVSWYQQALGQGPQFIFQYYREEENGRGNFPPRFSGLQFPNYSSELNVNALELDDSALYLCASSEGGVAFFGQGTRLTVV.

J is TRBJ1-5 and V is TRBV30, with D unresolved. Germline V gene data show CDR1 as GTSNPN and CDR2 as SVGIG (reference sequence). Between the trimmed V and J ends, which lost 2 bases and 0 bases, there was a span of 8 bases. The CDR3 length is 14 residues. The CDR3 nucleotides are TGTGCCTGGAGTAAAAAAGCTAGCAATCAGCCCCAGCATTTT. Its translation: CAWSKKASNQPQHF.

V and J are TRBV5-4 and TRBJ2-1; weak D call: TRBD2 (6 bases). This CDR3 contains 12 residues. Germline values: CDR1 SGHNT, CDR2 YYREEE (reference sequence). V dropped 4 bases and J dropped 11 bases, with 13 bases sitting between them. The CDR3 spells CASSPYRGKQFF. CDR3 DNA: TGTGCCAGCAGCCCATATCGGGGGAAGCAGTTCTTC.

The V and J genes are TRBV6-5 and TRBJ2-7; D is possibly TRBD2 (7 bases). Looked up from germline, CDR1 is MNHEY and CDR2 is SVGAGI. This CDR3 has 14 amino acids. Trimming shortened V by 0 bases and J by 6 bases, and 12 bases separated the two germline ends. Here the CDR3 reads CASSYSGGAGEQYF. CDR3 in DNA: TGTGCCAGCAGTTACTCAGGGGGGGCGGGCGAGCAGTACTTC.

The sample holds a few counts of this clone. V is TRBV7-6 and J is TRBJ2-7; D remains unclear. V lost 5 bases to trimming and J lost 1 base, with 9 bases between them. The CDR3 is 13 amino acids. Germline lookup yields CDR1 SGHVS and CDR2 FNYEAQ. In DNA form, the CDR3 reads TGTGCCAGCAGCCAGGACCCTTCCTACGAGCAGTACTTC. Encoded protein: CASSQDPSYEQYF.

The J gene is TRBJ2-3, the V gene TRBV20-1; D uncertain. V dropped 5 bases and J dropped 4 bases, with 7 bases sitting between them. This CDR3 has 11 amino acids. Looked up from germline, CDR1 is DFQATT and CDR2 is SNEGSKA (reference sequence). Written as DNA, the CDR3 is TGCAGTGCTCCCCTAGCAGATACGCAGTATTTT. Protein: CSAPLADTQYF.

The chain joins TRBV7-9 to TRBJ2-5, with 13 positions matching TRBD2. The CDR3 totals 18 residues. The junction had 9 bases not matched to a gene; V was cut back by 1 base and J by 4 bases. Per germline, CDR1 SEHNR and CDR2 FQNEAQ (reference sequence). The CDR3 reads CASSLGLAGGRKPETQYF. The CDR3 nucleotides are TGTGCCAGCAGCTTAGGACTAGCGGGAGGTAGAAAGCCAGAGACCCAGTACTTC.

V and J are TRBV7-6 and TRBJ2-1; 14 positions match TRBD2. Germline assignment: CDR1 SGHVS and CDR2 FNYEAQ. The junction had 9 bases not matched to a gene; V was cut back by 1 base and J by 7 bases. The CDR3 spans 18 residues. Here the CDR3 DNA reads TGTGCCAGCAGCTTAGGCTCCCGACTAGCGGGAGGGGGGAATGAGCAGTTCTTC. Encoded protein: CASSLGSRLAGGGNEQFF.

This chain links TRBV5-1 with TRBJ1-3; no definite D call. CDR3 length: 14 amino acids. The germline gives CDR1 SGHRS, CDR2 YFSETQ. The V end lost 0 bases, the J end lost 2 bases, and 6 bases lay between the germline ends. The CDR3 coding sequence is TGCGCCAGCAGCTTGGGGGGTACTGGAAACACCATATATTTT. Residues: CASSLGGTGNTIYF.

The rearrangement joins TRBV11-2 to TRBJ2-1, with 9 bases lining up with TRBD2. The J segment lost 4 bases and the V segment lost 2 bases, leaving 3 bases of the junction unmatched. The CDR3 runs to 15 residues. Germline loops: CDR1 SGHAT, CDR2 FQNNGV. The CDR3 DNA sequence: TGTGCCAGCAGCTTACTAGCGGGATTATACAATGAGCAGTTCTTC. It encodes CASSLLAGLYNEQFF.

This chain connects TRBV29-1 to TRBJ1-2; perhaps TRBD1 as D (6 bases). The ends were cut back, 4 bases at V and 0 bases at J, with 9 bases in the middle. Germline V gene lookup returns CDR1 SQVTM and CDR2 ANQGSEA. There are 13 residues in the CDR3. CDR3 nucleotides: TGCAGCGTTGCCGGGACATCTAACTATGGCTACACCTTC. It is translated as CSVAGTSNYGYTF. Full variable domain (remainder filled in from reference TRBV29-1 and TRBJ1-2): SAVISQKPSRDICQRGTSLTIQCQVDSQVTMMFWYRQQPGQSLTLIATANQGSEATYESGFVIDKFPISRPNLTFSTLTVSNMSPEDSSIYLCSVAGTSNYGYTFGSGTRLTVV.

This chain uses TRBV5-6 with TRBJ2-7; TRBD1 might be the D (7 bases). CDR3 length: 13 amino acids. Germline CDR1 reads SGHDT; CDR2 reads YYEEEE. V gave up 4 bases and J gave up 6 bases, with 14 bases separating them. The CDR3 DNA reads as TGTGCCAGCAGCCGCCGACAGGGAGGCGAGCAGTACTTC. Protein product: CASSRRQGGEQYF.

This chain connects TRBV6-6 to TRBJ1-3; the D is unclear. Germline CDR1 reads MNHNY; CDR2 reads SVGAGI (reference sequence). V dropped 0 bases and J dropped 0 bases, with 3 bases sitting between them. The CDR3 spans 14 residues. This CDR3 is CASSYSSSGNTIYF. The DNA for the CDR3 is TGTGCCAGCAGTTACTCGAGCTCTGGAAACACCATATATTTT.

CDR3 DNA sequence: TGTGCCAGCACGGGGACAGGGGGCTACGAGCAGTACTTC. Translating gives CASTGTGGYEQYF. V usage is TRBV27 and J usage is TRBJ2-7; 11 bases align to TRBD1. Germline values: CDR1 MNHEY, CDR2 SMNVEV (reference sequence). Germline trimming cut 7 bases from V and 3 bases from J; bases unmatched to any gene: 2. The CDR3 is 13 residues long.

The rearrangement joins TRBV14 to TRBJ1-2, with D hard to call. V was shortened by 4 bases and J by 1 base, with 13 bases between the two germline ends. The CDR3 is 15 residues long. Germline V lookup: CDR1 SGHDN, CDR2 FVKESK. The CDR3 DNA follows: TGTGCCAGCAGCCGCTCATCGGACGGTAACTATGGCTACACCTTC. Translated, it gives CASSRSSDGNYGYTF.

This chain uses TRBV7-9 with TRBJ1-4, with 7 bases fitting TRBD1. The germline V gene encodes CDR1 SEHNR and CDR2 FQNEAQ (reference sequence). With V trimmed by 2 bases and J by 5 bases, 11 bases remained unmatched. The CDR3 is made up of 17 amino acids. CDR3 nucleotide sequence: TGTGCCAGCAGCTTATCCCCAGGGACAGCTTACAATGAAAAACTGTTTTTT. Translating gives CASSLSPGTAYNEKLFF.

The V call is TRBV19, the J call TRBJ2-5, with TRBD2 matching over 13 bases. V lost 5 bases, J lost 4 bases, and 7 bases stayed unmatched. Germline V CDR1 and CDR2: LNHDA, SQIVND (reference sequence). The CDR3 consists of 16 residues. In DNA form, the CDR3 reads TGTGCCAGTAGTCTTGGACTAGCGGGAGTAGCAGAGACCCAGTACTTC. It yields the protein CASSLGLAGVAETQYF. The full variable domain, rest sourced from reference TRBV19 and TRBJ2-5, is DGGITQSPKYLFRKEGQNVTLSCEQNLNHDAMYWYRQDPGQGLRLIYYSQIVNDFQKGDIAEGYSVSREKKESFPLTVTSAQKNPTAFYLCASSLGLAGVAETQYFGPGTRLLVL.

This clone was seen only once. This chain joins TRBV19 and TRBJ1-3, with D possibly matching TRBD1 (5 bases). The CDR3 loop spans 17 amino acids. V was shortened by 5 bases and J by 2 bases, with 19 bases between the two germline ends. Germline V gene sequence: CDR1 LNHDA, CDR2 SQIVND (reference sequence). CDR3 amino acids: CASSPSAGWLTGNTIYF. The CDR3 DNA is TGTGCCAGTAGTCCTTCGGCAGGGTGGTTGACTGGAAACACCATATATTTT. The whole variable domain, remainder taken from reference TRBV19 and TRBJ1-3, is DGGITQSPKYLFRKEGQNVTLSCEQNLNHDAMYWYRQDPGQGLRLIYYSQIVNDFQKGDIAEGYSVSREKKESFPLTVTSAQKNPTAFYLCASSPSAGWLTGNTIYFGEGSWLTVV.

The chain carries TRBV5-1 and TRBJ2-3; the D gene is possibly TRBD2 (6 bases). Per the germline V gene, CDR1 is SGHRS and CDR2 is YFSETQ. V was pared by 2 bases and J by 5 bases, with 9 bases between. The CDR3 is 13 amino acids. The CDR3 DNA is TGCGCCAGCAGCTTTTGGGAGGAAGATACGCAGTATTTT. This codes for CASSFWEEDTQYF.

The chain recombines TRBV19 with TRBJ2-1; D tentatively reads TRBD1 or TRBD2 (6 bases each). The germline CDR1 and CDR2 sequences are LNHDA and SQIVND (reference sequence). V shed 5 bases and J shed 3 bases, with 14 bases lying between them. The CDR3 totals 15 residues. CDR3 coding DNA: TGTGCCAGTAGTGTAGGGGGGCTTCTCTACAATGAGCAGTTCTTC. The encoded protein is CASSVGGLLYNEQFF.

The rearrangement joins TRBV18 to TRBJ1-2; 7 positions agree with TRBD1. V dropped 6 bases and J dropped 6; count of bases not matched to a gene: 7. The CDR3 runs 13 residues. Germline V gives CDR1 KGHSH, CDR2 LQKENI. Written as DNA, the CDR3 is TGTGCCAGCTCTTGGGGACAGAGCGATGGCTACACCTTC. This codes for CASSWGQSDGYTF.

The genes are TRBV28 and TRBJ2-1, with unresolved D. The germline CDR1 and CDR2 sequences are MDHEN and SYDVKM. V shed 3 bases and J shed 5 bases, with 2 bases lying between them. This CDR3 spans 11 amino acids. The CDR3 coding sequence is TGTGCCAGCAGTTTGAACAATGAGCAGTTCTTC. It translates to CASSLNNEQFF.

This rearrangement joins TRBV5-4 to TRBJ1-2, with TRBD1 identical over 7 bases. This CDR3 contains 13 residues. V was pared by 7 bases and J by 5 bases, with 8 bases of the junction left unmatched. The germline CDR1 and CDR2 sequences are SGHNT and YYREEE (reference sequence). CDR3 bases: TGTGCCAGCCAAAAAGGGGGCTCGTATGGCTACACCTTC. It encodes CASQKGGSYGYTF. The whole variable domain, filled in from reference TRBV5-4 and TRBJ1-2, reads ETGVTQSPTHLIKTRGQQVTLRCSSQSGHNTVSWYQQALGQGPQFIFQYYREEENGRGNFPPRFSGLQFPNYSSELNVNALELDDSALYLCASQKGGSYGYTFGSGTRLTVV.